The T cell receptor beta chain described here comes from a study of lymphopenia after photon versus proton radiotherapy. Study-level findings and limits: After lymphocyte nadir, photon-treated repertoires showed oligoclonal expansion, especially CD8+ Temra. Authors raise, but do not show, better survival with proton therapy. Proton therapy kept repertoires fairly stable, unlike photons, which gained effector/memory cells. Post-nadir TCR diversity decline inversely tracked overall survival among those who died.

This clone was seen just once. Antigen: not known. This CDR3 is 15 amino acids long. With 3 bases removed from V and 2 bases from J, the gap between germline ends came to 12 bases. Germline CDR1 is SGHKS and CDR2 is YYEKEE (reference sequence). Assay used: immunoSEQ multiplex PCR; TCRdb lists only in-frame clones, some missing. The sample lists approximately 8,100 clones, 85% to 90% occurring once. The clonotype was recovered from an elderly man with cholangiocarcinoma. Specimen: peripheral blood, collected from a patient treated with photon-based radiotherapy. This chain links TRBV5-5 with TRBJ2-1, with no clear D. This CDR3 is CASSYTRLTYNEQFF. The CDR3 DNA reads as TGTGCCAGCAGCTATACAAGGCTGACCTACAATGAGCAGTTCTTC.